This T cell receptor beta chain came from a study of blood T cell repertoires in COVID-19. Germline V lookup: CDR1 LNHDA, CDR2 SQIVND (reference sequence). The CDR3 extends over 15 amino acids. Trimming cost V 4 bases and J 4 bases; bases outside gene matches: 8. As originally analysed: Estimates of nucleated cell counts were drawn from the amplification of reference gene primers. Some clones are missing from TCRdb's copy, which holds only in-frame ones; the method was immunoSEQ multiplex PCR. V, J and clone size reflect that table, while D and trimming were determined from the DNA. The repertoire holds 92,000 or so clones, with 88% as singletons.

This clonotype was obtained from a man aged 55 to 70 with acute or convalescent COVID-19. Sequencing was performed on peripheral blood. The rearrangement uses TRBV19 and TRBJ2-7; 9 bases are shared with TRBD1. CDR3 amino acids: CASSTSGTGRYEQYF. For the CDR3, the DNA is TGTGCCAGTAGTACTTCCGGGACAGGGAGGTACGAGCAGTACTTC. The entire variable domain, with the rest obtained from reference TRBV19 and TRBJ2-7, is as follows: DGGITQSPKYLFRKEGQNVTLSCEQNLNHDAMYWYRQDPGQGLRLIYYSQIVNDFQKGDIAEGYSVSREKKESFPLTVTSAQKNPTAFYLCASSTSGTGRYEQYFGPGTRLTVT.